Included here is one T cell receptor beta chain sequence, with context. What it binds is not known. Repertoires were generated with immunoSEQ multiplex PCR, while TCRdb's copy carries only in-frame clones and drops some. Of over a million clones listed, about 84% are singletons. This sample was taken from a study of shared clonotypes between healthy human individuals. At the level of the study: Every donor yielded three CD4 naive, three CD4 memory, two CD8 naive and one CD8 memory plate.

Overall study results and limits: Clonotype sharing among donors, it was expected, would be affected by sequencing depth.

Germline values: CDR1 LNHNV, CDR2 YYDKDF (reference sequence). The CDR3 is 16 amino acids. V shed 0 bases and J 4 bases; nucleotides not matched to a gene: 7. This chain connects TRBV15 to TRBJ1-2; 8 bases match TRBD1. Material for sequencing was memory CD4+ T cells from PBMCs. As for subset: CD45RA-negative fraction. This TCR derives from a young man in good health. Some clones in this sample may be carry-over from other donors' samples. CDR3 in DNA: TGTGCCACCAGCAGAGATCTTGGGACAGGCTCCTATGGCTACACCTTC. The encoded protein is CATSRDLGTGSYGYTF.